This T cell receptor beta chain was recovered during a study of shared clonotypes between healthy human individuals. Study information: The plates for each donor numbered three CD4 naive, three CD4 memory, two CD8 naive and one CD8 memory.

Clones were read by immunoSEQ multiplex PCR, and TCRdb kept only the in-frame ones, dropping some. The data hold some 500,000 clones, with roughly 95% observed a single time. Germline V CDR1 and CDR2: MDHEN, SYDVKM. This CDR3 has 14 amino acids. Trimming removed 6 bases at V and 4 bases at J, with 16 bases between. This clone was picked up a small number of times. Its antigen is not known. Overall study findings and caveats: Unshared clonotypes carried lower generation probabilities than those common to all four donors. Despite large depth, sorted-subset datasets appeared incompletely sequenced.

The TCR sequence derives from a woman under 40 in good health. Material: naive CD4+ T cells sorted from blood. Subset given: CD45RA+ positively selected. V and J are TRBV28 and TRBJ2-7, with D perhaps TRBD1 or TRBD2 (7 bases each). The CDR3 region is CASRGGTAHYEQYF. CDR3 sequence (DNA): TGTGCCAGCAGGGGGGGGACAGCTCATTACGAGCAGTACTTC.